Sequencing of this TCR beta chain was carried out in a study of beta chain features in type 1 diabetes. Study details: All of the samples together had roughly 110 million sorted cells examined. Study results and caveats: A greater similarity of naive, central memory and Treg TCRB repertoires was seen among patients than among healthy donors.

Sorting based on CD45RO/CCR7/CD25/CD127/CD95/CD27 separated CD4+ naive, central memory, regulatory and stem cell-like memory cells. Details on this clone: Its antigen is not known.

Reverse transcribing all isolated RNA meant expressed TCRB transcripts were sequenced. About 3.6 million reads was the average for naive, central memory and regulatory T cell samples. Profiling relied on immunoSEQ multiplex PCR, and the TCRdb table lists in-frame clones only, not all of them. The sample carries about 320,000 clones, 12% to 15% recorded once. V gave up 8 bases and J gave up 6 bases, with 19 bases separating them. CDR1 and CDR2 from the germline V gene are GTSNPN and SVGIG (reference sequence). The CDR3 runs to 13 residues. The receptor's source is a man aged 30 to 45 in good health. The sequenced material came from central memory CD4+ T cells from blood. This rearrangement joins TRBV30 to TRBJ1-1, with D perhaps matching TRBD1 (6 bases). In nucleotides, the CDR3 is TGTGCCAGTCGACAGGCGGCCTGGCCTGAAGCTTTCTTT. Its translation: CASRQAAWPEAFF.